These 16 T cell receptor beta chains were all obtained from the same sample, sequenced in a study of blood T cell repertoires in COVID-19. Profiled with immunoSEQ multiplex PCR; TCRdb holds only in-frame clones, not every one. The sample consists of some 360,000 clones, around 87% of them appearing once. The sequencing sample was made of peripheral blood. These receptors were taken from a woman aged 60-75 years with COVID-19, enrolled during active disease.

CDR3 amino acids: CASSPDREPNSPLHF. CDR3 coding DNA: TGTGCCAGCAGCCCCGACAGGGAGCCTAATTCACCCCTCCACTTT. The chain carries TRBV7-3 and TRBJ1-6; 7 bases map to TRBD1. The CDR3 is 15 amino acids. Trimming removed 5 bases from V and 6 bases from J; junction bases left unmatched: 7. From germline, CDR1 is SGHTA and CDR2 FQGTGA. The full variable domain, in which reference TRBV7-3 and TRBJ1-6 provide the parts outside the CDR3, is GAGVSQTPSNKVTEKGKYVELRCDPISGHTALYWYRQSLGQGPEFLIYFQGTGAADDSGLPNDRFFAVRPEGSVSTLKIQRTERGDSAVYLCASSPDREPNSPLHFGNGTRLTVT.

The chain has TRBV11-2 and TRBJ2-5; TRBD1 matches 9 bases. The V segment lost 5 bases and the J segment 5 bases; nucleotides outside the gene matches: 21. CDR1 is SGHAT, CDR2 FQNNGV, per germline. The CDR3 extends over 19 amino acids. The CDR3 sequence: CASSGNPGQGPGLWETQYF. CDR3 nucleotide sequence: TGTGCCAGCAGCGGCAATCCGGGACAGGGACCTGGATTGTGGGAGACCCAGTACTTC.

The chain is built from TRBV2 and TRBJ1-2; 9 bases map to TRBD1. This CDR3 has 14 residues. After removal of 2 bases from V and 5 bases from J, the junction contained 3 bases not matched to a gene. Germline assignment: CDR1 SNHLY and CDR2 FYNNEI. CDR3 DNA sequence: TGTGCCAGCAGTGAAATAGGGACAGGGTATGGCTACACCTTC. It encodes CASSEIGTGYGYTF.

This rearrangement joins TRBV27 to TRBJ1-4; TRBD1 might be the D (6 bases). Trimming took 6 bases from V and 8 from J, leaving 22 bases between them. Germline CDR1 and CDR2: MNHEY and SMNVEV (reference sequence). CDR3 size: 16 residues. The CDR3 loop is CASSQFYRVGLEKLFF. CDR3 nucleotide sequence: TGTGCCAGCAGCCAATTCTACAGGGTTGGTTTGGAAAAACTGTTTTTT.

This clone was found once. This chain uses TRBV2 with TRBJ1-4; 8 bases agree with TRBD1. With 5 bases clipped from V and 7 bases from J, the junction kept 9 bases outside the gene matches. The CDR3 runs 15 residues. The germline CDR1 and CDR2 sequences are SNHLY and FYNNEI. CDR3 in DNA: TGTGCCAGCAGTACCCGACAGGGGCGGGGTGAAAAACTGTTTTTT. Amino acids: CASSTRQGRGEKLFF.

The CDR3 is CASSPYWTSDIETQYF. The DNA of the CDR3 is TGTGCCAGCAGCCCTTACTGGACTAGCGATATAGAGACCCAGTACTTC. This chain connects TRBV3-1 (or the pseudogene TRBV3-2) to TRBJ2-5; TRBD2 matches 9 bases. Germline-derived CDR1 and CDR2 are LGHDT and YNNKEL (reference sequence). The length of the CDR3 is 16 residues. Germline trimming cut 4 bases from V and 4 bases from J; bases unmatched to any gene: 10.

The chain couples TRBV7-9 to TRBJ1-2; TRBD1 might be the D (5 bases). This CDR3 has 15 residues. Trimming took off 3 bases at V and 4 bases at J, with 15 bases between the two ends. In germline, CDR1 is SEHNR, CDR2 FQNEAQ (reference sequence). Here the CDR3 reads CASSFESGGGYGYTF. Here the CDR3 DNA reads TGTGCCAGCAGCTTCGAAAGCGGGGGAGGCTATGGCTACACCTTC.

This clone was counted a few times. The rearrangement links TRBV7-2 to TRBJ2-1, with 9 nucleotides matching TRBD2. Germline CDR1 is SGHTA and CDR2 is FQGNSA. V trimming: 1 base; J trimming: 6 bases; junction bases outside the gene matches: 4. The CDR3 covers 15 residues. CDR3 in DNA: TGTGCCAGCAGCTTAGAACATAGCGGGGGCAATGAGCAGTTCTTC. Translating it yields CASSLEHSGGNEQFF. The complete variable domain, with remaining parts taken from reference TRBV7-2 and TRBJ2-1, reads GAGVSQSPSNKVTEKGKDVELRCDPISGHTALYWYRQSLGQGLEFLIYFQGNSAPDKSGLPSDRFSAERTGGSVSTLTIQRTQQEDSAVYLCASSLEHSGGNEQFFGPGTRLTVL.

This chain uses TRBV18 with TRBJ1-1, with TRBD1 matching 7 bases. The CDR3 is made up of 14 amino acids. J gave up 1 base and V 6 bases, and 5 bases lay outside the gene matches. Germline loops: CDR1 KGHSH, CDR2 LQKENI. CDR3 sequence reads: CASSPDRRNTEAFF. CDR3 nucleotide sequence: TGTGCCAGCTCTCCGGACAGGAGGAACACTGAAGCTTTCTTT.

The chain uses TRBV5-5 and TRBJ1-1, with unresolved D. Trimming stripped 1 base from V and 5 bases from J, with 12 bases between. Germline-derived CDR1 and CDR2 are SGHKS and YYEKEE (reference sequence). CDR3 size: 14 residues. The CDR3 protein is CASSLIRGRTEAFF. In nucleotides, the CDR3 is TGTGCCAGCAGCTTGATTAGAGGGCGTACTGAAGCTTTCTTT.

This chain joins TRBV10-3 and TRBJ1-1; 7 bases align to TRBD1. The CDR3 covers 13 residues. Germline CDR1 is ENHRY and CDR2 is SYGVKD. J was trimmed by 3 bases and V by 6 bases; bases with no gene match: 4. The CDR3 coding sequence is TGTGCCATCAGGGAAACAGGGGACACTGAAGCTTTCTTT. Translated, it gives CAIRETGDTEAFF.

This chain connects TRBV4-2 to TRBJ1-4, with TRBD1 as a possible D gene (6 bases). With 2 bases removed from V and 0 bases from J, the gap between germline ends came to 13 bases. Germline CDR1 LGHNA, CDR2 YNFKEQ. This CDR3 has 17 residues. CDR3 in amino acids: CASSQSIRGATNEKLFF. The DNA of the CDR3 is TGTGCCAGCAGCCAAAGTATCAGGGGTGCAACTAATGAAAAACTGTTTTTT.

This chain links TRBV11-2 with TRBJ2-7; TRBD1 matches at 7 bases. The CDR3 sequence is 14 residues long. V was clipped by 2 bases and J by 7 bases; unmatched bases: 8. CDR1 and CDR2 from the germline V gene are SGHAT and FQNNGV. The CDR3: CASSLYRGRGEQYF. The CDR3 region has the DNA TGTGCCAGCAGCTTATACAGGGGAAGGGGTGAGCAGTACTTC.

The J gene is TRBJ1-4, the V gene TRBV7-9; D is ambiguous. The CDR3 sequence is 14 residues long. Per the germline V gene, CDR1 is SEHNR and CDR2 is FQNEAQ (reference sequence). V shed 1 base and J shed 0 bases, with 3 bases lying between them. The CDR3 protein is CASSLGATNEKLFF. Here the CDR3 DNA reads TGTGCCAGCAGCTTAGGAGCAACTAATGAAAAACTGTTTTTT.

V usage is TRBV6-6 and J usage is TRBJ1-2; a possible D gene is TRBD1 (6 bases). V was trimmed by 0 bases and J by 7 bases, leaving 18 bases between them. The CDR3 is 16 residues long. Germline V gives CDR1 MNHNY, CDR2 SVGAGI (reference sequence). This chain's CDR3 is CASSYSGYRDSFGYTF. CDR3 in DNA: TGTGCCAGCAGTTACTCGGGGTACAGGGATTCCTTTGGCTACACCTTC.

The rearrangement links TRBV5-1 to TRBJ1-2; 7 positions match TRBD1. The CDR3 has 13 amino acids. With V trimmed by 4 bases and J by 2 bases, 2 bases remained unmatched. Germline V gene lookup returns CDR1 SGHRS and CDR2 YFSETQ. For the CDR3, the DNA is TGCGCCAGCAGCATGACAGGGAACTATGGCTACACCTTC. It is translated as CASSMTGNYGYTF.